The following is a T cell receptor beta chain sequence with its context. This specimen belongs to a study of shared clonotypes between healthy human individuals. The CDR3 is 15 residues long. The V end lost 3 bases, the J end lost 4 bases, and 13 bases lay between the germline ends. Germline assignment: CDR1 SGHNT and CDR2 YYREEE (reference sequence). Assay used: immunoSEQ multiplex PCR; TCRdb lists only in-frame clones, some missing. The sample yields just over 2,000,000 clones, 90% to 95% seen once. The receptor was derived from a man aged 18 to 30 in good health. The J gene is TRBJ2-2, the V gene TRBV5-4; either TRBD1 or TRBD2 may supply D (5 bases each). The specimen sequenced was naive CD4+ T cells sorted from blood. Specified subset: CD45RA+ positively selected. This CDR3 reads CASSSGPDFTGELFF. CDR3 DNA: TGTGCCAGCAGCTCGGGACCCGATTTCACCGGGGAGCTGTTTTTT.